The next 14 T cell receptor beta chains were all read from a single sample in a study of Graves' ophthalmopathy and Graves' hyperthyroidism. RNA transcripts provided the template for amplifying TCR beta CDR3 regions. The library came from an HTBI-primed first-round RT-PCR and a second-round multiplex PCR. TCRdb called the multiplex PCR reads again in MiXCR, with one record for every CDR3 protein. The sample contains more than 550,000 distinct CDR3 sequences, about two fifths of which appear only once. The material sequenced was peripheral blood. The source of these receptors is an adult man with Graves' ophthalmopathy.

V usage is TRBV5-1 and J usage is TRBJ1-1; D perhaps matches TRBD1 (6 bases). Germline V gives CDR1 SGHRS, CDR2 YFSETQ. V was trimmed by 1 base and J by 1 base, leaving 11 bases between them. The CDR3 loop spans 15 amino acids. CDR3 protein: CASSLLGAGNTEAFF. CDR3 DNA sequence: TGCGCCAGCAGCTTGTTGGGGGCCGGGAACACTGAAGCTTTCTTT.

The CDR3 DNA reads TGTGCCAGCAGTTGGCAGGGTTTTAAAGGCGGGGAGCTGTTTTTT. Translated: CASSWQGFKGGELFF. V gene TRBV2 combines with J gene TRBJ2-2, with D perhaps TRBD1 (5 bases). This CDR3 has 15 residues. Per germline, CDR1 SNHLY and CDR2 FYNNEI. Trimming removed 5 bases at V and 7 bases at J, with 17 bases between.

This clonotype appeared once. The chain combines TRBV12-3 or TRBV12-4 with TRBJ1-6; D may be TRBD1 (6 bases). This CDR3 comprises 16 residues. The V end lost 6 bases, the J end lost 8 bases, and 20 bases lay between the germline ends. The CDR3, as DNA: TGTGCCAGCAGCGACCGGGACACGACCTCTCATTCACCCCTCCACTTT. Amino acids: CASSDRDTTSHSPLHF.

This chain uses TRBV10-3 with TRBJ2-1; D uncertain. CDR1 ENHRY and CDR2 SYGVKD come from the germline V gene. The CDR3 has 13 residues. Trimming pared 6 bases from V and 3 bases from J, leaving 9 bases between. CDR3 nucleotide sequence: TGTGCCATCAGGGACGAGAACTACAATGAGCAGTTCTTC. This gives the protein CAIRDENYNEQFF.

The CDR3 loop is CAISSGTTGELFF. CDR3 bases: TGTGCCATCAGCTCCGGGACAACCGGGGAGCTGTTTTTT. The chain combines TRBV10-3 with TRBJ2-2; tentatively, D is TRBD1 (6 bases). The CDR3 extends over 13 amino acids. V was pared by 6 bases and J by 5 bases, with 10 bases between. Looked up from germline, CDR1 is ENHRY and CDR2 is SYGVKD.

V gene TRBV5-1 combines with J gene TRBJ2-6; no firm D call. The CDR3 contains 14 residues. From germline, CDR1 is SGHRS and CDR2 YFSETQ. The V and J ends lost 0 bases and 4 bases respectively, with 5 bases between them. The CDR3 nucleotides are TGCGCCAGCAGCTTGGGACGGGGGGCCAACGTCCTGACTTTC. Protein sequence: CASSLGRGANVLTF. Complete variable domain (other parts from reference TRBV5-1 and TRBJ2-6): KAGVTQTPRYLIKTRGQQVTLSCSPISGHRSVSWYQQTPGQGLQFLFEYFSETQRNKGNFPGRFSGRQFSNSRSEMNVSTLELGDSALYLCASSLGRGANVLTFGAGSRLTVL.

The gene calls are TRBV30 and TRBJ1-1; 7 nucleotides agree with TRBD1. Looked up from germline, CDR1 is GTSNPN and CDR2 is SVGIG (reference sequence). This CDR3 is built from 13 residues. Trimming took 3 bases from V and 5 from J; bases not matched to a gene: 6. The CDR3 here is CAWRQGPVTEAFF. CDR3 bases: TGTGCCTGGAGACAGGGGCCGGTAACTGAAGCTTTCTTT.

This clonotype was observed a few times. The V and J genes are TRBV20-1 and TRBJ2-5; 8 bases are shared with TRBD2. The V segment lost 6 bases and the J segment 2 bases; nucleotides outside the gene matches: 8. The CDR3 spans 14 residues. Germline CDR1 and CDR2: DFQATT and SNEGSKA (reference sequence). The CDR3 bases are TGCAGTGCGGCGGGGACTAGTGGGCAAGAGACCCAGTACTTC. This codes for CSAAGTSGQETQYF.

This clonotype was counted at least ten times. The CDR3 loop reads CASSPTYQGRNEKLFF. CDR3 bases: TGTGCCAGCAGCCCTACGTATCAGGGGCGGAATGAAAAACTGTTTTTT. The V call is TRBV7-8, the J call TRBJ1-4, with a possible D match to TRBD1 (6 bases). This CDR3 comprises 16 residues. V was trimmed by 5 bases and J by 5 bases, leaving 18 bases between them. Germline V gene lookup returns CDR1 SGHVS and CDR2 FQNEAQ.

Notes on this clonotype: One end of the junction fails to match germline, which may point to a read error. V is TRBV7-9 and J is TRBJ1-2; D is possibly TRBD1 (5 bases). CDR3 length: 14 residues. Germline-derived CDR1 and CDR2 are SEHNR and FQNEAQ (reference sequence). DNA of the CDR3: TGCGCCAGCAGCCACCCGACAGAAAGCTATGGCTACACCTTC. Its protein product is CASSHPTESYGYTF.

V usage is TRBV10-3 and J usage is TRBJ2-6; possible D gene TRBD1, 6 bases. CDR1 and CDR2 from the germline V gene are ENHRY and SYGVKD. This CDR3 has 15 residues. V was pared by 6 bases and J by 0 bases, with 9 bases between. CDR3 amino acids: CAIRMDSSGANVLTF. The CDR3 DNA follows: TGTGCCATCAGGATGGACAGCTCTGGGGCCAACGTCCTGACTTTC.

CDR3 loop: CASPLEPEAFF. In nucleotides, the CDR3 is TGTGCCAGCCCCCTAGAACCCGAAGCTTTCTTT. V and J are TRBV6-1 and TRBJ1-1; no reliable D call. The germline V gene encodes CDR1 MNHNS and CDR2 SASEGT. The CDR3 totals 11 residues. V lost 8 bases to trimming and J lost 8 bases, with 12 bases between them.

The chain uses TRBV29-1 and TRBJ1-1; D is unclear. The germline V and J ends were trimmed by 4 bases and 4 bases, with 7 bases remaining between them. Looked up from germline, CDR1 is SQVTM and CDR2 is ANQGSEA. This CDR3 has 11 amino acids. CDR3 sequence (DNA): TGCAGCGTTGCGGTGCCCACTGAAGCTTTCTTT. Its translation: CSVAVPTEAFF.

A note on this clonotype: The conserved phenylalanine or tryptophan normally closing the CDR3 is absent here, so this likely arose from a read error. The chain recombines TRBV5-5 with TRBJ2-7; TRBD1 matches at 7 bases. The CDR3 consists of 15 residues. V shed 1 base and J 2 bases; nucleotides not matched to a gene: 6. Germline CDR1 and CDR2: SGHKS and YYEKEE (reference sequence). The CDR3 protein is CASSLSQGVTYEQYY. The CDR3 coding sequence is TGTGCCAGCAGCTTGTCCCAGGGGGTCACCTACGAGCAGTACTAC.